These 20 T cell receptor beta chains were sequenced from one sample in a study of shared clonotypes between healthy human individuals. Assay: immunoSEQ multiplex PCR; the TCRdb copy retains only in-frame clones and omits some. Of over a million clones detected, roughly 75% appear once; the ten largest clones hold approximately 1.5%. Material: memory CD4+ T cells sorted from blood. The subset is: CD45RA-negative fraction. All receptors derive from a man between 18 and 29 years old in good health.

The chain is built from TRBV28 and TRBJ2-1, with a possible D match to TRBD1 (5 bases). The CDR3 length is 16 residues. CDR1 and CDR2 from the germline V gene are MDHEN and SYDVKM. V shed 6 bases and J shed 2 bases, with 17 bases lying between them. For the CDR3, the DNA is TGTGCCAGCAGCCTTCCAGGGCTCACGGCCTACAATGAGCAGTTCTTC. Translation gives CASSLPGLTAYNEQFF.

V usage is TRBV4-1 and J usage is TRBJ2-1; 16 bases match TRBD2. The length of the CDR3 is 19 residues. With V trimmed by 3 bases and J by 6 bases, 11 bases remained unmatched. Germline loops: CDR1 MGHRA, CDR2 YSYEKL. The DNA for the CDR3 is TGCGCCAGCAGCCAGGGACTAGCGGGAGGGCCCGGGAAGGGCAATGAGCAGTTCTTC. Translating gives CASSQGLAGGPGKGNEQFF.

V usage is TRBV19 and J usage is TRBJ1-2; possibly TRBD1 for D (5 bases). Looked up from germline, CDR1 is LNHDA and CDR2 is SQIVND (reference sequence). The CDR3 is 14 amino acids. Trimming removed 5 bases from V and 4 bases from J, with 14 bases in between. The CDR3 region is CASSPPGGAYGYTF. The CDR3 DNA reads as TGTGCCAGTAGTCCCCCCGGAGGGGCCTATGGCTACACCTTC.

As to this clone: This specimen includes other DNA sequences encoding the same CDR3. CDR3 residues: CSARTGSEQYF. The CDR3 DNA reads as TGCAGTGCCAGGACAGGGTCCGAGCAGTACTTC. The chain recombines TRBV20-1 with TRBJ2-7; 8 bases match TRBD1. The V gene end was trimmed by 6 bases and the J gene end by 6 bases; junction bases not matched to a gene: 4. Germline-derived CDR1 and CDR2 are DFQATT and SNEGSKA (reference sequence). This CDR3 is 11 amino acids long.

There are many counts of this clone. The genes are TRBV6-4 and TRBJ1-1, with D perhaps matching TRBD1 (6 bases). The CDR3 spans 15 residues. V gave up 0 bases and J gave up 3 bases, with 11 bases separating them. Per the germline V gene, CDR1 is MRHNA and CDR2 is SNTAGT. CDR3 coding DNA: TGTGCCAGCAGTGACTCGGCGGGGGCGTACACTGAAGCTTTCTTT. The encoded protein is CASSDSAGAYTEAFF.

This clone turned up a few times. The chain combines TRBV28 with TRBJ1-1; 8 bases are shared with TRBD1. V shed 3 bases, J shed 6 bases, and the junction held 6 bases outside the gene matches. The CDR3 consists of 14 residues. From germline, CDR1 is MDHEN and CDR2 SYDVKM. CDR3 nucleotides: TGTGCCAGCAGTTTGGACAGGGCGGGGGCTGAAGCTTTCTTT. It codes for CASSLDRAGAEAFF.

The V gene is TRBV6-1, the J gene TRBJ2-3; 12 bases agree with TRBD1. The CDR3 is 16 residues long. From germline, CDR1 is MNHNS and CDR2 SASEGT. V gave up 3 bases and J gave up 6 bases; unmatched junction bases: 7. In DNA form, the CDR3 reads TGTGCCAGCAGTGACCATGGGACAGGGGGCTTGGATACGCAGTATTTT. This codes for CASSDHGTGGLDTQYF.

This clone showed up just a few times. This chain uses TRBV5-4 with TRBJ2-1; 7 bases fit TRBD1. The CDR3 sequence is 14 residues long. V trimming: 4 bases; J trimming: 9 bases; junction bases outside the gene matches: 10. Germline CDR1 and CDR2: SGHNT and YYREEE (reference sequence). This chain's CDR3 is CASSLRNRGVEQFF. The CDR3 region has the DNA TGTGCCAGCAGCCTACGAAACAGGGGAGTTGAGCAGTTCTTC.

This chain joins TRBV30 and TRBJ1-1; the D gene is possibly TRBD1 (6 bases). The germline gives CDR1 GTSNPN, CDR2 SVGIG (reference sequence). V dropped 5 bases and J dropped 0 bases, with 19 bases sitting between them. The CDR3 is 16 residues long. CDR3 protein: CAWVWGLGSLNTEAFF. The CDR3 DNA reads TGTGCCTGGGTATGGGGGCTAGGGTCCCTGAACACTGAAGCTTTCTTT.

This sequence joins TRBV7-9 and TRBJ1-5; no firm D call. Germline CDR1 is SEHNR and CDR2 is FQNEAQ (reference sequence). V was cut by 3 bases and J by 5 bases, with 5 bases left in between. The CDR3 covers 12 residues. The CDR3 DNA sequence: TGTGCCAGCAGCTTTCAATATCAGCCCCAGCATTTT. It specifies CASSFQYQPQHF.

The CDR3 DNA reads as TGCGCCAGCAGCCATGGGTCCGGCTACACCTTC. This codes for CASSHGSGYTF. The chain carries TRBV4-1 and TRBJ1-2, with D hard to call. The ends were cut back, 3 bases at V and 8 bases at J, with 7 bases in the middle. The CDR3 covers 11 residues. Germline assignment: CDR1 MGHRA and CDR2 YSYEKL.

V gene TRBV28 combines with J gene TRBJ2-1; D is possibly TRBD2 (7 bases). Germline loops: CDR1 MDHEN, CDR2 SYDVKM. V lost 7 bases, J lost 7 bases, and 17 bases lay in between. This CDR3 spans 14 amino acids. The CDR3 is CASKWGGKGNEQFF. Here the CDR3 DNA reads TGTGCCAGCAAGTGGGGGGGCAAGGGAAATGAGCAGTTCTTC.

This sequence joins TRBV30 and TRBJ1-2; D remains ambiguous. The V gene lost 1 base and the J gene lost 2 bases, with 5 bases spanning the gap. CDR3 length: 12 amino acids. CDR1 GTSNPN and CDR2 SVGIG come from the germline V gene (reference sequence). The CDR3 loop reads CAWSDGNYGYTF. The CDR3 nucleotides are TGTGCCTGGAGTGACGGGAACTATGGCTACACCTTC.

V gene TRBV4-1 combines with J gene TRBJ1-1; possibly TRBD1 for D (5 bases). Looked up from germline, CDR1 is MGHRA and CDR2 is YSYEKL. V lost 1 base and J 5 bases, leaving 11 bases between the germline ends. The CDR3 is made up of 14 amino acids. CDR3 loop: CASSQVGAGTEAFF. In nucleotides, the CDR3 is TGCGCCAGCAGCCAAGTAGGGGCCGGTACTGAAGCTTTCTTT.

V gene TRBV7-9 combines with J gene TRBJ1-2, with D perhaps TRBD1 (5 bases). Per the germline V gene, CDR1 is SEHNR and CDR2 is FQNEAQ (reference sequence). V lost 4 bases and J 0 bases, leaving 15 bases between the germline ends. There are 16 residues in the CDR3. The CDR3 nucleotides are TGTGCCAGCAGCTGGGAGGTGGCAGGGTCTAACTATGGCTACACCTTC. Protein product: CASSWEVAGSNYGYTF.

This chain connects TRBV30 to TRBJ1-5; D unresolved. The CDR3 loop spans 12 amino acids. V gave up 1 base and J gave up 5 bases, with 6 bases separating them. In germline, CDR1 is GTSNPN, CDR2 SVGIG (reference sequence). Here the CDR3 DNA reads TGTGCCTGGAGTGACTTGCATCAGCCCCAGCATTTT. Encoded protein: CAWSDLHQPQHF. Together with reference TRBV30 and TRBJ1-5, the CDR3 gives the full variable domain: SQTIHQWPATLVQPVGSPLSLECTVEGTSNPNLYWYRQAAGRGLQLLFYSVGIGQISSEVPQNLSASRPQDRQFILSSKKLLLSDSGFYLCAWSDLHQPQHFGDGTRLSIL.

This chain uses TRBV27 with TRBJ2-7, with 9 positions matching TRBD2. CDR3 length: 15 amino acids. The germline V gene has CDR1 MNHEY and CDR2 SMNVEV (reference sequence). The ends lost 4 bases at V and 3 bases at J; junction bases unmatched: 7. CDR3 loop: CASSYSASGDYEQYF. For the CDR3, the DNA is TGTGCCAGCAGTTACTCGGCTAGCGGGGACTACGAGCAGTACTTC.

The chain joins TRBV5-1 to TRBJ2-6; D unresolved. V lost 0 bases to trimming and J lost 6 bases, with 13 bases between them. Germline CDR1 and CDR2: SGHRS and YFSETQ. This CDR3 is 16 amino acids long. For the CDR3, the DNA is TGCGCCAGCAGCTTGGCCAGCCTCGCCTCGGCCAACGTCCTGACTTTC. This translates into CASSLASLASANVLTF. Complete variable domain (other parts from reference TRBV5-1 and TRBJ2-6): KAGVTQTPRYLIKTRGQQVTLSCSPISGHRSVSWYQQTPGQGLQFLFEYFSETQRNKGNFPGRFSGRQFSNSRSEMNVSTLELGDSALYLCASSLASLASANVLTFGAGSRLTVL.

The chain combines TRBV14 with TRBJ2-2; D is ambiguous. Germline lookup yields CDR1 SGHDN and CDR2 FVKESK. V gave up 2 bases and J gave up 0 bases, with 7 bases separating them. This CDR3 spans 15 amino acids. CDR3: CASSQTQSNTGELFF. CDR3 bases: TGTGCCAGCAGCCAAACGCAGTCGAACACCGGGGAGCTGTTTTTT.

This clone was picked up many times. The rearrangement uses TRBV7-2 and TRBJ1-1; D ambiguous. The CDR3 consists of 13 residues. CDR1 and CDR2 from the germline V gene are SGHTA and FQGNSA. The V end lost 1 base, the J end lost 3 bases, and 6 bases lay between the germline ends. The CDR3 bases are TGTGCCAGCAGCTTAGGGCGGTACACTGAAGCTTTCTTT. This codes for CASSLGRYTEAFF.